This T cell receptor beta chain comes out of a study of cytomegalovirus exposure and HLA in healthy donors. This clone was seen a single time. The length of the CDR3 is 15 residues. Deletions cut 3 bases from V and 9 bases from J, with 15 bases between. Per the germline V gene, CDR1 is MRHNA and CDR2 is SNTAGT. Primers for the PCR totalled 60 Vbeta and 13 Jbeta. The data were produced by immunoSEQ multiplex PCR, yet TCRdb's version contains in-frame clones alone and is incomplete. The sample contains just over 95,000 clones, about 75% of which appear only once. This receptor was taken from a woman in her 40s in good health and CMV-seronegative. The chain is built from TRBV6-4 and TRBJ1-6; a possible D gene is TRBD1 (5 bases). The sample was PBMCs. CDR3 nucleotides: TGTGCCAGCAGTGAGTCCCGGGGGGGAGCTTCACCCCTCCACTTT. Its protein product is CASSESRGGASPLHF.